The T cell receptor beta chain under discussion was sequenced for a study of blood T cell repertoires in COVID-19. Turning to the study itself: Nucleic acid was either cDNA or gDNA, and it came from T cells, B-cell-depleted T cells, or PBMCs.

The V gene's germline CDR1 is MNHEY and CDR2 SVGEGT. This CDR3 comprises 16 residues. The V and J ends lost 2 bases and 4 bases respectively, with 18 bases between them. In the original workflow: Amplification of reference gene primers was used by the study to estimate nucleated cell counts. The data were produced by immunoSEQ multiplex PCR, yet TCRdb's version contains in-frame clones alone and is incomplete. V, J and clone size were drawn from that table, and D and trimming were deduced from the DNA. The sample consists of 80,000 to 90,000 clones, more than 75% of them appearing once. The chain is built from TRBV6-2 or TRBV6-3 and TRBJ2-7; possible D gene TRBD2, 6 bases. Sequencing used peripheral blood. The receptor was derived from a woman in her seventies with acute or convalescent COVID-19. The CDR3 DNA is TGTGCCAGCAGTTACGACCATACTAGCTCCCGATACGAGCAGTACGTC. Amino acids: CASSYDHTSSRYEQYV.